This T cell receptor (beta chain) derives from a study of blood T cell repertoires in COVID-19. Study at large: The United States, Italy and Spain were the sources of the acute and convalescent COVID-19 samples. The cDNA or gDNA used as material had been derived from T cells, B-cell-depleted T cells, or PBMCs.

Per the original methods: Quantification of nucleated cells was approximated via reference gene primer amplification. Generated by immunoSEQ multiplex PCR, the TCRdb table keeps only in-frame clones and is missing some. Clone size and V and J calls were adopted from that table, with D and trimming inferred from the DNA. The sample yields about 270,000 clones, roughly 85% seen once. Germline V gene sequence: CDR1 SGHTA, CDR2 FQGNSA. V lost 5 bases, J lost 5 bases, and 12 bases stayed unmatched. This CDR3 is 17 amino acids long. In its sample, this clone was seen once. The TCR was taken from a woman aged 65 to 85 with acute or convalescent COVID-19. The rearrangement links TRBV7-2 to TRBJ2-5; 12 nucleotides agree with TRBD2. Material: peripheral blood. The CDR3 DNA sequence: TGTGCCAGCAGCATAGGGGCTAGCGGGGGGGCCAGGGAGACCCAGTACTTC. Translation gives CASSIGASGGARETQYF.